These 17 T cell receptor beta chains came from one sample sequenced in a study of T cells in Graves' hyperthyroidism and ophthalmopathy. The CDR3 regions of TCR beta were amplified from RNA transcripts. Initially, a first-round RT-PCR of the TCR CDR3 employed the HTBI primer set. TCRdb independently ran MiXCR on the multiplex PCR reads; one entry per CDR3 protein. The sample lists 500,000 to 550,000 distinct CDR3 sequences, less than 25% occurring once. The sequencing input was blood. All receptors come from a young man with Graves' hyperthyroidism.

This rearrangement joins TRBV6-1 to TRBJ1-3, with TRBD1 identical over 7 bases. Germline CDR1 and CDR2: MNHNS and SASEGT. The CDR3 totals 16 residues. V was pared by 7 bases and J by 0 bases, with 9 bases of the junction left unmatched. CDR3 loop: CASNSPDRDSGNTIYF. In DNA, the CDR3 is TGTGCCAGCAACTCCCCAGACAGGGACTCTGGAAACACCATATATTTT.

With regard to this clonotype: The junction does not match germline at one end; this may be a read error. The chain is built from TRBV28 and TRBJ1-2, with a weak D call TRBD1 (5 bases). The CDR3 is 14 residues long. Germline V gene lookup returns CDR1 MDHEN and CDR2 SYDVKM. The CDR3 loop is CASSSSLGHGGCTF. The CDR3 DNA reads as TGTGCCAGCAGTTCCTCCCTGGGGCATGGTGGCTGCACCTTC.

This clonotype was observed a single time. This chain joins TRBV3-1 and TRBJ2-7; tentatively, D is TRBD2 (5 bases). V was clipped by 0 bases and J by 6 bases, with 9 bases between them. From germline, CDR1 is LGHDT and CDR2 YNNKEL (reference sequence). This CDR3 contains 13 residues. The DNA for the CDR3 is TGTGCCAGCAGCCAAGAGGTCCGGGGCGAGCAGTACTTC. This translates into CASSQEVRGEQYF.

This clonotype came up many times. The chain couples TRBV12-3 or TRBV12-4 to TRBJ1-1; the match to TRBD1 covers 7 bases. Trimming took 6 bases from V and 2 from J; bases not matched to a gene: 12. The CDR3 loop spans 16 amino acids. Here the CDR3 DNA reads TGTGCCAGCAGCACAAAAAGAGGGACAGCCAACACTGAAGCTTTCTTT. As protein: CASSTKRGTANTEAFF.

This clonotype has a count of ten or more. The chain is built from TRBV20-1 and TRBJ2-5, with 11 bases aligning to TRBD2. V was clipped by 1 base and J by 5 bases; unmatched bases: 3. This CDR3 has 14 residues. From germline, CDR1 is DFQATT and CDR2 SNEGSKA (reference sequence). Here the CDR3 DNA reads TGCAGTGCTAGAGCCCCTAGCGGGGGGGAGACCCAGTACTTC. It is translated as CSARAPSGGETQYF.

This clonotype was observed many times. This chain uses TRBV27 with TRBJ2-7; possible D gene TRBD1, 5 bases. Germline CDR1 reads MNHEY; CDR2 reads SMNVEV (reference sequence). V shed 0 bases and J shed 0 bases, with 9 bases lying between them. This CDR3 is built from 15 residues. The CDR3 coding sequence is TGTGCCAGCAGTTTATCGAAAGGGGCCTCCTACGAGCAGTACTTC. Protein: CASSLSKGASYEQYF.

The chain couples TRBV20-1 to TRBJ2-5; D gene ambiguous. Trimming pared 5 bases from V and 2 bases from J, leaving 9 bases between. The V gene's germline CDR1 is DFQATT and CDR2 SNEGSKA (reference sequence). This CDR3 has 12 amino acids. CDR3 sequence reads: CSALIHQETQYF. Here the CDR3 DNA reads TGCAGTGCTCTGATACATCAAGAGACCCAGTACTTC.

The rearrangement joins TRBV12-3 or TRBV12-4 to TRBJ1-1; D is undetermined. This CDR3 is 14 amino acids long. V was shortened by 1 base and J by 4 bases, with 10 bases between the two germline ends. CDR3 residues: CASSLGVGITEAFF. Here the CDR3 DNA reads TGTGCCAGCAGTTTAGGGGTGGGGATCACTGAAGCTTTCTTT.

The chain employs TRBV7-8 and TRBJ2-2; D is unresolved. V lost 7 bases, J lost 6 bases, and 9 bases lay in between. CDR3 length: 12 residues. CDR1 and CDR2 from the germline V gene are SGHVS and FQNEAQ. In DNA, the CDR3 is TGTGCCAGCACCCCGCCCCCCGGGGAGCTGTTTTTT. Translation gives CASTPPPGELFF.

The genes are TRBV3-1 and TRBJ2-5; 12 nucleotides align to TRBD1. After removal of 3 bases from V and 3 bases from J, the junction contained 5 bases not matched to a gene. Germline V gene sequence: CDR1 LGHDT, CDR2 YNNKEL (reference sequence). This CDR3 is built from 16 residues. CDR3: CASSHAGTGGEETQYF. The CDR3 bases are TGTGCCAGCAGCCACGCCGGGACAGGGGGCGAAGAGACCCAGTACTTC.

This clonotype was detected many times. This rearrangement joins TRBV20-1 to TRBJ1-1, with D possibly TRBD1 on 6 matching bases. Germline loops: CDR1 DFQATT, CDR2 SNEGSKA (reference sequence). This CDR3 region has 15 residues. Deletions cut 1 base from V and 0 bases from J, with 12 bases between. CDR3 DNA: TGCAGTGCTAGAGGCCCAGGGGCGTTGAACACTGAAGCTTTCTTT. Its protein product is CSARGPGALNTEAFF.

This clonotype was counted many times. The chain employs TRBV12-5 and TRBJ2-7; D is ambiguous. This CDR3 is built from 13 residues. CDR1 is LGHNT, CDR2 FRNRAP, per germline. V dropped 1 base and J dropped 0 bases, with 4 bases sitting between them. The CDR3 DNA reads TGTGCTAGTGGTTTGGACTTCTCCTACGAGCAGTACTTC. It encodes CASGLDFSYEQYF.

Ten or more counts support this clonotype. The J gene is TRBJ1-2, the V gene TRBV10-3; 8 nucleotides match TRBD1. Per germline, CDR1 ENHRY and CDR2 SYGVKD. The trim removed 5 bases at V and 3 bases at J, leaving 8 bases unmatched. This CDR3 region has 15 residues. DNA for the CDR3: TGTGCCATCAGTTTTCGGACAGGGAAGGACTATGGCTACACCTTC. Its protein product is CAISFRTGKDYGYTF.

V gene TRBV12-3 or TRBV12-4 combines with J gene TRBJ1-1; D call uncertain. The CDR3 consists of 11 residues. V gave up 3 bases and J gave up 11 bases, with 10 bases separating them. The chain's CDR3 is CASSLGSSAFF. CDR3 coding DNA: TGTGCCAGCAGTTTGGGTAGCTCCGCTTTCTTT.

There are a few counts of this clonotype. The V call is TRBV19, the J call TRBJ2-5; a weak D match, TRBD2 (6 bases). Germline V gives CDR1 LNHDA, CDR2 SQIVND (reference sequence). V was clipped by 0 bases and J by 7 bases, with 15 bases between them. This CDR3 contains 15 residues. CDR3 in DNA: TGTGCCAGTAGTATAGACCCAGTGGGAGGAGGGACCCAGTACTTC. Its protein is CASSIDPVGGGTQYF.

As regards this clonotype: A much bigger clone sits one base away, suggesting this may be a read error. V and J are TRBV20-1 and TRBJ2-2; a weak D match, TRBD2 (6 bases). Germline V CDR1 and CDR2: DFQATT, SNEGSKA (reference sequence). The CDR3 sequence is 10 residues long. CDR3 DNA sequence: TGCAGTGCTCGCGGCGGGGAGCTGTGTTTT. It encodes CSARGGELCF.

Ten or more counts support this clonotype. The chain combines TRBV28 with TRBJ1-1, with 8 bases lining up with TRBD1. The germline V gene has CDR1 MDHEN and CDR2 SYDVKM. This CDR3 comprises 16 residues. V trimming: 5 bases; J trimming: 1 base; junction bases outside the gene matches: 9. CDR3 sequence: CASSLEGTGPNTEAFF. CDR3 nucleotide sequence: TGTGCCAGCAGTCTAGAAGGGACAGGACCGAACACTGAAGCTTTCTTT.